This entry lists 5 T cell receptor beta chains sequenced from one sample in a study of T-cell memory formation after mild COVID-19. TCRdb analysed the 5' RACE reads with MiXCR anew, one entry per CDR3 protein. The table includes more than 120,000 distinct CDR3 sequences, under 25% detected once. Specimen: PBMCs or a T cell subset sorted from them (not recorded which). Every receptor here comes from an adult woman who had mild COVID-19 (a few samples of this study predate the infection). Cell type and time point are not known.

V is TRBV3-1 and J is TRBJ1-2; a possible D gene is TRBD1 (5 bases). Germline V gene sequence: CDR1 LGHDT, CDR2 YNNKEL (reference sequence). The CDR3 totals 12 residues. V was shortened by 8 bases and J by 2 bases, with 9 bases between the two germline ends. CDR3 residues: CASGGGNYGYTF. The DNA of the CDR3 is TGTGCCAGCGGGGGGGGAAACTATGGCTACACCTTC.

This clonotype was detected a few times. The V and J genes are TRBV5-1 and TRBJ2-5; 9 positions agree with TRBD1. The ends lost 5 bases at V and 5 bases at J; junction bases unmatched: 7. The CDR3 covers 14 residues. Germline V gives CDR1 SGHRS, CDR2 YFSETQ. CDR3 sequence reads: CASRSGTGSETQYF. The CDR3, as DNA: TGCGCCAGCAGATCCGGGACAGGGTCCGAGACCCAGTACTTC.

This chain joins TRBV29-1 and TRBJ2-1, with 9 positions matching TRBD1. With V trimmed by 5 bases and J by 6 bases, 11 bases remained unmatched. In germline, CDR1 is SQVTM, CDR2 ANQGSEA. The CDR3 spans 15 residues. The chain's CDR3 is CSVTGGWRYGNEQFF. As DNA, the CDR3 is TGCAGCGTTACAGGGGGCTGGAGGTATGGCAATGAGCAGTTCTTC.

CDR3 bases: TGTGCCAGCAGTCCCGGGACTAGCGTCTTTGGGAGGGAGCTGTTTTTT. It codes for CASSPGTSVFGRELFF. This chain uses TRBV7-2 with TRBJ2-2; TRBD2 matches at 10 bases. J gave up 9 bases and V 6 bases, and 13 bases lay outside the gene matches. The CDR3 loop spans 16 amino acids. Germline CDR1 is SGHTA and CDR2 is FQGNSA.

This clonotype has a count of ten or more. The chain employs TRBV5-1 and TRBJ2-7; D is unresolved. Germline V gene data show CDR1 as SGHRS and CDR2 as YFSETQ. The CDR3 runs 14 residues. The V end lost 5 bases, the J end lost 4 bases, and 16 bases lay between the germline ends. CDR3 loop: CASSQKNGPYEQYF. CDR3 in DNA: TGCGCCAGCAGTCAAAAAAATGGACCTTACGAGCAGTACTTC.